This T cell receptor beta chain was observed in a study of response to subunit inactivated influenza vaccine. The CDR3 runs to 14 residues. J was trimmed by 3 bases and V by 5 bases; bases with no gene match: 6. Germline V lookup: CDR1 SGHTA, CDR2 FQGTGA. Overall study results and limits: Every seasonal influenza vaccination brings in few new T cells, the authors suggested.

A single record per CDR3 protein comes from TCRdb applying MiXCR to the RT-PCR reads. Of hundreds of thousands of distinct CDR3 sequences in the sample, about 12% were seen once. This clonotype was recorded at least ten times. Its antigen is not known. J is TRBJ1-1 and V is TRBV7-3, with 7 nucleotides matching TRBD1. The receptor comes from a man aged 45-65 years who received an inactivated influenza vaccine. Sequenced here: PBMCs from blood, sampled on the day of vaccination. For the CDR3, the DNA is TGTGCCAGCAGCCCACAGGGGAAAGACACTGAAGCTTTCTTT. It yields the protein CASSPQGKDTEAFF. The full variable domain, with the rest looked up from reference TRBV7-3 and TRBJ1-1, is GAGVSQTPSNKVTEKGKYVELRCDPISGHTALYWYRQSLGQGPEFLIYFQGTGAADDSGLPNDRFFAVRPEGSVSTLKIQRTERGDSAVYLCASSPQGKDTEAFFGQGTRLTVV.